Reported below is one T cell receptor (beta chain). Its antigen has not been determined. No much larger clone exists at a distance of one base, and base qualities are not known. Library generation was performed with the immunoSEQ multiplex PCR assay. As for how the authors treated the data: To diagnose cytomegalovirus status from the catalog of TCR beta chain sequences, a statistical classification framework was built. The source is immuneACCESS, and TCRdb retained only in-frame sequences with V and J called. Part of the clones is not carried over; for the studies checked, unresolved V genes explain less than half of this, and the remainder is unexplained. That table gives V, J and clone size, and the DNA gave D and trimming. This sample comprises more than 100,000 clones, roughly 86% of them detected only once. In total, the top ten clones hold approximately 1.3% of the sample. Sequences LNHNV (CDR1) and YYDKDF (CDR2) are obtained from the germline V gene (reference sequence). There are 14 amino acids in the CDR3, from cysteine to phenylalanine inclusive. Only the CDR3 portion is preserved as DNA: 42 bases, with reading frame beginning at the first base. Relative to germline, V is missing 9 bases and J is missing 2 bases, with 9 bases of the junction outside any gene match.

The data originate from a study of cytomegalovirus exposure and HLA in healthy donors (dated by TCRdb to 2016 to 2017). About the investigation overall: According to a later analysis, one platform produced both the roughly 110 validation repertoires and the 670 or so repertoires of the first cohort. The aim of the study was to test whether cataloging public T cell receptors could identify signatures of past pathogen exposure. A separate validation cohort of approximately 130 different subjects was used in addition to the roughly 700-subject first cohort. To predict cytomegalovirus infection status, the study combined high-throughput TCR immunosequencing, statistical association of individual TCRs with disease status, and machine learning.

Donors formed part of the validation cohort, which comprised 120 or so subjects and was distinct from the first cohort of 666 subjects. Points the paper makes about the study in general: A total of fewer than 200 TCR beta chains were listed by the study as associated with cytomegalovirus. While some public TCRs were present in many individuals, most TCR sequences turned up only very rarely across donors. In vitro tests confirmed that a few of the cytomegalovirus-associated TCR beta chains recognize cytomegalovirus antigens. Cytomegalovirus status was reported to be diagnosed by the classifier with high specificity and sensitivity in both the original and validation cohorts. According to the authors, the approach could potentially be generalized to other disease states and immunological phenotypes. In a later analysis, TCRs clustered in the first cohort were found to also tend to co-occur in the approximately 120 validation repertoires, with 94% of cluster scores above 0. A later analysis lacked HLA typing for the validation cohort, so it scored co-occurrence in that cohort across all 120 or so repertoires.

The sequence came from a young man in good health and CMV-seronegative. Sequences were obtained from PBMCs. This chain joins TRBV15 to TRBJ2-7; 8 junctional bases match TRBD1. The sequenced DNA is TGTGCCACTGGCTTAGGGACAGGACCCTACGAGCAGTACTTC. Translated, this is CATGLGTGPYEQYF.